This is a list of T cell receptor beta chains from one sample in a study of blood T cells in healthy people across ages. TCRdb re-called the 5' RACE reads through MiXCR, storing one row per CDR3 protein. The sample holds 800,000 to 950,000 distinct CDR3 sequences, about 29% seen once. These same records also appear under a second study, on T cells of mothers and their children.

The sequencing input was blood. Receptor source: a woman aged 40-49 years in good health. CDR3s include the opening cysteine and the closing phenylalanine or tryptophan. The D gene is left open where the match is weak. Clone size is given for some rows only: seen once, a few or many times, or a class if the clone is expanded.

size,V,J,D,CDR3,DNA
.,TRBV7-2,TRBJ1-2,TRBD1,CASSSPRGQSPYGYTF,TGTGCCAGCAGCTCCCCTCGGGGACAGTCACCTTATGGCTACACCTTC
.,TRBV7-9,TRBJ2-3,.,CASSKDSVKLTDTQYF,TGTGCCAGCAGCAAGGACAGCGTCAAACTCACAGATACGCAGTATTTT
.,TRBV5-1,TRBJ1-2,TRBD1,CVSSHGDSANYGYTF,TGCGTCAGCAGCCACGGGGACAGCGCTAACTATGGCTACACCTTC
many,TRBV7-6,TRBJ1-5,TRBD1,CASSSGVRGLGNQPQHF,TGTGCCAGCTCTTCTGGAGTCAGGGGGCTTGGCAATCAGCCCCAGCATTTT
few,TRBV12-3/TRBV12-4,TRBJ1-2,.,CASSLGRGRGNYGYTF,TGTGCCAGCAGTTTAGGTCGGGGGAGAGGGAACTATGGCTACACCTTC
many,TRBV7-9,TRBJ1-2,.,CASSIQGQDGYTF,TGTGCCAGCAGCATACAGGGTCAGGATGGCTACACCTTC
.,TRBV30,TRBJ1-2,.,CAWSVQRGYTF,TGTGCCTGGAGTGTACAACGGGGCTACACCTTC
few,TRBV4-1,TRBJ2-7,TRBD2,CASSQDLLAGDYEQYF,TGCGCCAGCAGCCAAGATCTCCTAGCGGGGGACTACGAGCAGTACTTC
few,TRBV6-5,TRBJ2-7,.,CASSRTGSSSYEQYF,TGTGCCAGCAGTCGCACAGGTTCCAGCTCCTACGAGCAGTACTTC
.,TRBV3-1,TRBJ1-1,.,CASSQLSGGTEAFF,TGTGCCAGCAGCCAACTTTCCGGGGGGACTGAAGCTTTCTTT
few,TRBV7-2,TRBJ2-2,.,CASSLVGGVNTGELFF,TGTGCCAGCAGCTTAGTAGGGGGAGTGAACACCGGGGAGCTGTTTTTT
.,TRBV7-2,TRBJ2-1,TRBD2,CAIERGMGNEQFF,TGTGCCATCGAGCGGGGTATGGGCAATGAGCAGTTCTTC
few,TRBV4-1,TRBJ2-7,TRBD1,CASSQGPGTGATEQYF,TGCGCCAGCAGCCAAGGTCCCGGGACAGGTGCTACCGAGCAGTACTTC